These 21 T cell receptor beta chains originate from one sample sequenced in a study of blood T cell repertoires in COVID-19. TCRdb keeps only in-frame clones here, not all; method: immunoSEQ multiplex PCR. Here the sample spans about 42,000 clones, roughly 80% being singletons. The sample was peripheral blood. Every receptor here comes from a woman older than 75 with acute or convalescent COVID-19.

The chain links TRBV19 to TRBJ1-3, with D tentatively TRBD1 (6 bases). Germline V lookup: CDR1 LNHDA, CDR2 SQIVND (reference sequence). Deletions cut 2 bases from V and 0 bases from J, with 11 bases between. The CDR3 is made up of 16 amino acids. CDR3 nucleotide sequence: TGTGCCAGTAGTATAATACAGGGATTCTCTGGAAACACCATATATTTT. It translates to CASSIIQGFSGNTIYF.

This rearrangement joins TRBV4-1 to TRBJ1-1; D unresolved. The germline V and J ends were trimmed by 0 bases and 6 bases, with 11 bases remaining between them. CDR3 length: 14 amino acids. Germline V gives CDR1 MGHRA, CDR2 YSYEKL. The CDR3 loop reads CASSQDLVRAEAFF. Here the CDR3 DNA reads TGCGCCAGCAGCCAAGATTTGGTCCGCGCTGAAGCTTTCTTT.

The rearrangement uses TRBV2 and TRBJ1-2; D gene unclear. Germline V gene sequence: CDR1 SNHLY, CDR2 FYNNEI. This CDR3 spans 15 amino acids. V lost 2 bases to trimming and J lost 5 bases, with 15 bases between them. CDR3 loop: CASSESGRALYGYTF. Written as DNA, the CDR3 is TGTGCCAGCAGTGAAAGCGGAAGGGCCCTTTATGGCTACACCTTC.

The rearrangement uses TRBV5-1 and TRBJ2-3; no clear D. Germline CDR1 and CDR2: SGHRS and YFSETQ. V was cut by 4 bases and J by 2 bases, with 20 bases left in between. The CDR3 runs to 17 residues. The CDR3 loop is CASSPGFERRNTDTQYF. The CDR3 DNA follows: TGCGCCAGCAGCCCGGGTTTTGAACGGAGAAACACAGATACGCAGTATTTT.

CDR3 region: CASSPLETQGANTEAFF. The DNA of the CDR3 is TGTGCCAGCTCACCACTAGAAACACAGGGGGCGAACACTGAAGCTTTCTTT. The rearrangement joins TRBV18 to TRBJ1-1; 9 nucleotides align to TRBD1. Trimming cost V 1 base and J 1 base; bases outside gene matches: 7. Germline CDR1 KGHSH, CDR2 LQKENI. The CDR3 spans 17 residues.

The gene calls are TRBV2 and TRBJ2-3; 11 bases are a match to TRBD2. Germline CDR1 is SNHLY and CDR2 is FYNNEI. The CDR3 totals 12 residues. J lost 8 bases, V lost 6 bases, and 1 base had no gene match. The CDR3 nucleotides read TGTGCCAGCAGCGGACTAGCGGGTACGCAGTATTTT. Its protein is CASSGLAGTQYF.

The chain is built from TRBV6-6 and TRBJ2-1, with TRBD2 matching 14 bases. J was trimmed by 7 bases and V by 5 bases; bases with no gene match: 10. This CDR3 is built from 17 residues. Germline V gives CDR1 MNHNY, CDR2 SVGAGI (reference sequence). The CDR3 DNA is TGTGCCAGCAGTCTCTCCCCGGGACTAGCGGGAGTAAATGAGCAGTTCTTC. Encoded protein: CASSLSPGLAGVNEQFF.

The chain has TRBV7-6 and TRBJ1-2; 8 nucleotides agree with TRBD1. V trimming: 5 bases; J trimming: 7 bases; junction bases outside the gene matches: 15. Germline CDR1 and CDR2: SGHVS and FNYEAQ. CDR3 length equals 16 residues. CDR3 coding DNA: TGTGCCAGCAGCCTCGGGAATTCAGGGGGCATTTCTGGCTACACCTTC. Translated, it gives CASSLGNSGGISGYTF.

The chain employs TRBV9 and TRBJ2-3, with no clear D. The CDR3 is 15 amino acids. V was cut by 6 bases and J by 2 bases, with 16 bases left in between. CDR1 and CDR2 from the germline V gene are SGDLS and YYNGEE. This chain's CDR3 is CASTLAAHATDTQYF. The DNA for the CDR3 is TGTGCCAGCACCCTCGCGGCCCACGCCACAGATACGCAGTATTTT.

The chain carries TRBV24-1 and TRBJ2-3; D not resolved. The CDR3 length is 15 residues. V gave up 2 bases and J gave up 1 base, with 9 bases separating them. From germline, CDR1 is KGHDR and CDR2 SFDVKD. CDR3 bases: TGTGCCACCAGTGATTCAGGCCGAGGCACAGATACGCAGTATTTT. Its protein product is CATSDSGRGTDTQYF.

The chain is built from TRBV10-2 and TRBJ2-7; 8 bases align to TRBD2. With 10 bases clipped from V and 6 bases from J, the junction kept 14 bases outside the gene matches. Germline loops: CDR1 WSHSY, CDR2 SAAADI. The length of the CDR3 is 14 residues. CDR3 DNA: TGCGCCATCTCCCCGGGACTAGAGGCCCTCGAGCAGTACTTC. Translating gives CAISPGLEALEQYF.

As to this clone: The identical CDR3 is also encoded by other nucleotide sequences in the sample. This rearrangement joins TRBV3-1 (or the pseudogene TRBV3-2) to TRBJ2-1; 8 bases line up with TRBD1. The CDR3 extends over 15 amino acids. The V and J ends lost 3 bases and 2 bases, in that order; junction bases with no gene match: 3. Germline V gives CDR1 LGHDT, CDR2 YNNKEL (reference sequence). CDR3 nucleotide sequence: TGTGCCAGCAGCCAGGCAGGGGGCGCCTACAATGAGCAGTTCTTC. It yields the protein CASSQAGGAYNEQFF.

The table lists this clone with a few counts. This sequence joins TRBV3-1 (or the pseudogene TRBV3-2) and TRBJ1-2; D remains unclear. V was clipped by 4 bases and J by 3 bases, with 6 bases between them. The CDR3 length is 12 residues. Germline V gene data show CDR1 as LGHDT and CDR2 as YNNKEL (reference sequence). CDR3 loop: CASSLQYYGYTF. The CDR3, as DNA: TGTGCCAGCAGCCTACAGTACTATGGCTACACCTTC.

The table lists this clone with a few counts. V usage is TRBV20-1 and J usage is TRBJ2-5; TRBD2 matches at 7 bases. J was trimmed by 3 bases and V by 3 bases; bases with no gene match: 4. CDR3 length: 13 amino acids. The germline V gene encodes CDR1 DFQATT and CDR2 SNEGSKA (reference sequence). The CDR3 sequence is CSASSSGEETQYF. The CDR3 DNA follows: TGCAGTGCTAGTTCCAGCGGGGAAGAGACCCAGTACTTC.

The rearrangement uses TRBV2 and TRBJ1-4; D is unclear. Germline CDR1 and CDR2: SNHLY and FYNNEI. V was pared by 4 bases and J by 5 bases, with 11 bases between. CDR3 length equals 14 residues. DNA for the CDR3: TGTGCCAGCAGTGGATCAGTTTACAATGAAAAACTGTTTTTT. This translates into CASSGSVYNEKLFF.

V is TRBV30 and J is TRBJ2-3; 11 bases are a match to TRBD1. CDR1 GTSNPN and CDR2 SVGIG come from the germline V gene (reference sequence). There are 15 residues in the CDR3. Trimming cost V 3 bases and J 3 bases; bases outside gene matches: 5. This chain's CDR3 is CAWSRGTGGTDTQYF. CDR3 DNA: TGTGCCTGGAGCAGAGGGACAGGGGGGACAGATACGCAGTATTTT.

The gene calls are TRBV6-6 and TRBJ1-1; the D gene is possibly TRBD1 (6 bases). V lost 5 bases and J 1 base, leaving 11 bases between the germline ends. Looked up from germline, CDR1 is MNHNY and CDR2 is SVGAGI (reference sequence). This CDR3 comprises 14 residues. CDR3 in amino acids: CASSPQGTNTEAFF. The CDR3 DNA reads TGTGCCAGCAGTCCACAGGGCACGAACACTGAAGCTTTCTTT.

As to this clone: Mismatch with germline at one junction end may stem from a read error. In DNA form, the CDR3 reads TGCAGTGCTTCACCGGACAGACCTAACTTC. This sequence encodes CSASPDRPNF. The genes are TRBV20-1 and TRBJ1-2; D is perhaps TRBD1 (6 bases). The CDR3 is made up of 10 amino acids. The germline CDR1 and CDR2 sequences are DFQATT and SNEGSKA (reference sequence).

The rearrangement uses TRBV30 and TRBJ2-5; 10 bases match TRBD2. There are 15 residues in the CDR3. V was pared by 2 bases and J by 2 bases, with 5 bases of the junction left unmatched. Germline-derived CDR1 and CDR2 are GTSNPN and SVGIG (reference sequence). DNA for the CDR3: TGTGCCTGGAGTCCCAAACTAGCGGGACAAGAGACCCAGTACTTC. Amino acid sequence: CAWSPKLAGQETQYF. Using reference TRBV30 and TRBJ2-5 for the parts outside the CDR3, the full variable domain is SQTIHQWPATLVQPVGSPLSLECTVEGTSNPNLYWYRQAAGRGLQLLFYSVGIGQISSEVPQNLSASRPQDRQFILSSKKLLLSDSGFYLCAWSPKLAGQETQYFGPGTRLLVL.

The genes are TRBV9 and TRBJ2-1; 9 bases are shared with TRBD2. CDR1 and CDR2 from the germline V gene are SGDLS and YYNGEE. The V gene end was trimmed by 4 bases and the J gene end by 4 bases; junction bases not matched to a gene: 21. This CDR3 has 20 amino acids. CDR3 in DNA: TGTGCCAGCAGCCCCCCCCCAGGACTAGCGCAAGCCCTTCTTTACAATGAGCAGTTCTTC. It specifies CASSPPPGLAQALLYNEQFF.

The chain recombines TRBV5-4 with TRBJ1-2, with TRBD1 as a possible D gene (6 bases). Germline CDR1 SGHNT, CDR2 YYREEE (reference sequence). The CDR3 has 13 residues. V was shortened by 2 bases and J by 7 bases, with 12 bases between the two germline ends. CDR3 in DNA: TGTGCCAGCAGCTTACAGGGCTTGCGTGGCTACACCTTC. As protein: CASSLQGLRGYTF.